This T cell receptor (beta chain) is from a study of T-cell reconstitution after alpha-beta-depleted transplantation in children. Unique molecular identifiers were incorporated during preparation of the TCRbeta library. In TCRdb, the PCR reads were re-called with MiXCR into one record per CDR3 protein. Seen here are roughly 590,000 distinct CDR3 sequences, roughly 17% observed once, and the top ten hold 1.1%. The junction had 6 bases not matched to a gene; V was cut back by 1 base and J by 7 bases. From germline, CDR1 is MNHEY and CDR2 SVGEGT. The CDR3 has 15 residues. Sample: PBMCs from the stem cell graft donor, taken from the stem cell graft. This chain joins TRBV6-2 or TRBV6-3 and TRBJ2-1; TRBD1 aligns across 8 bases. The receptor comes from a human donor who donated a stem cell graft to a child with acute myeloid leukemia. The CDR3 reads CASSYYQGARNEQFF. The CDR3 DNA follows: TGTGCCAGCAGTTACTATCAGGGGGCAAGGAATGAGCAGTTCTTC.